The present entry profiles one TCR beta chain with its context. The antigen is unknown. Trimming left V 2 bases short and J 0 bases short, with 4 bases between. Germline CDR1 and CDR2: DFQATT and SNEGSKA (reference sequence). There are 12 residues in the CDR3. Study-wide results and caveats: Tumor memory CD4+ T cell TCR gene usage was found to cluster with blood and lymph node memory CD4+ cells and with lymph node naive CD4+ cells.

TCRdb redid the calling of the 5' RACE reads with MiXCR, one entry per CDR3 protein. This sample has 60,000 to 65,000 distinct CDR3 sequences, with roughly 22% found just once. Memory CD4+ cells were defined as CD4+CD45RO+CD25-. The clonotype comes from a female donor with breast cancer. The chain is built from TRBV20-1 and TRBJ1-1; D remains unclear. The sequencing input was memory CD4+ T cells sorted from a lymph node. Subset defined: memory CD4+ T cells, CD4+CD45RO+CD25-. This chain's CDR3 is CSARPMNTEAFF. CDR3 in DNA: TGCAGTGCTAGACCGATGAACACTGAAGCTTTCTTT.